A selection of T cell receptor beta chains follows, all from one sample in a study of T cells in Graves' hyperthyroidism and ophthalmopathy. Via MiXCR, TCRdb re-called the multiplex PCR reads, giving one row per CDR3 protein. The sample carries some 620,000 distinct CDR3 sequences, roughly 17% recorded once. The material sequenced was blood. All receptors derive from a woman aged 25 to 39 with Graves' hyperthyroidism. The CDR3 runs from the conserved cysteine through the conserved F or W. Fields, in order: D gene, J gene, V gene, clone size, CDR3 DNA, CDR3 protein. A D gene is named only where the DNA matches it firmly. Clone sizes are given selectively: once, few, many, or a class where the clone is expanded.

D gene: NA; J gene: TRBJ1-2; V gene: TRBV27; clone size: few; CDR3 DNA: TGTGCCAGCAGTTCCCGGGCCTCGTTTAACTATGGCTACACCTTC; CDR3 protein: CASSSRASFNYGYTF
D gene: NA; J gene: TRBJ2-7; V gene: TRBV5-6; clone size: few; CDR3 DNA: TGTGCCAGCAGCTACGGGACTTTGGACGAGCAGTACTTC; CDR3 protein: CASSYGTLDEQYF
D gene: NA; J gene: TRBJ2-5; V gene: TRBV28; clone size: many; CDR3 DNA: TGTGCCAGCAACTTGGAAGGGTACCAAGAGACCCAGTACTTC; CDR3 protein: CASNLEGYQETQYF
D gene: TRBD1; J gene: TRBJ1-5; V gene: TRBV7-9; clone size: few; CDR3 DNA: TGTGCCAGCAGCAAACAGGGGGGGAGTCAGCCCCAGCATTTT; CDR3 protein: CASSKQGGSQPQHF
D gene: TRBD1; J gene: TRBJ1-4; V gene: TRBV2; clone size: NA; CDR3 DNA: TGTGCCAGCAGCGGACAGGGTTTCAAACTGTTTTTT; CDR3 protein: CASSGQGFKLFF
D gene: NA; J gene: TRBJ2-5; V gene: TRBV15; clone size: many; CDR3 DNA: TGTGCCACCAGCAGAGATAGTTGGAAGGGGAAAGAGACCCAGTACTTC; CDR3 protein: CATSRDSWKGKETQYF
D gene: TRBD1; J gene: TRBJ2-3; V gene: TRBV28; clone size: many; CDR3 DNA: TGTGCCAGCAGTTATCTGACAGGGTACCCCACAGATACGCAGTATTTT; CDR3 protein: CASSYLTGYPTDTQYF
D gene: TRBD1; J gene: TRBJ2-7; V gene: TRBV29-1; clone size: few; CDR3 DNA: TGCAGCGTGATACAGGGGGCCTACGAGCAGTACTTC; CDR3 protein: CSVIQGAYEQYF
D gene: NA; J gene: TRBJ2-1; V gene: TRBV5-1; clone size: NA; CDR3 DNA: TGCGCCAGCAGCTCTATGAGGTACAATGAGCAGTTCTTC; CDR3 protein: CASSSMRYNEQFF
D gene: NA; J gene: TRBJ1-1; V gene: TRBV9; clone size: NA; CDR3 DNA: TGTGCCAGCAGCGTAGAAGACCCCGGAACTGAAGCTTTCTTT; CDR3 protein: CASSVEDPGTEAFF
D gene: TRBD2; J gene: TRBJ2-1; V gene: TRBV2; clone size: many; CDR3 DNA: TGTGCCAGCAGTCCGGGACTAGCGACTCGCAATGAGCAGTTCTTC; CDR3 protein: CASSPGLATRNEQFF
D gene: NA; J gene: TRBJ2-3; V gene: TRBV24-1; clone size: NA; CDR3 DNA: TGTGCCACCAGTGATACCGGGGGATCGGATACGCAGTATTTT; CDR3 protein: CATSDTGGSDTQYF
D gene: NA; J gene: TRBJ2-1; V gene: TRBV27; clone size: many; CDR3 DNA: TGTGCCAGCAGTCTAGCAGCCTACAATGAGCAGTTCTTC; CDR3 protein: CASSLAAYNEQFF
D gene: TRBD2; J gene: TRBJ2-7; V gene: TRBV6-1; clone size: NA; CDR3 DNA: TGTGCCAGCAGTGAAATCGGGACTAGCGGGAGTTACGAGCAGTACTTC; CDR3 protein: CASSEIGTSGSYEQYF
D gene: NA; J gene: TRBJ2-5; V gene: TRBV12-5; clone size: few; CDR3 DNA: TGTGCTAGTGGTTTGATGATTTCGGCAGCAGAGACCCAGTACTTC; CDR3 protein: CASGLMISAAETQYF
D gene: NA; J gene: TRBJ2-7; V gene: TRBV5-1; clone size: many; CDR3 DNA: TGCGCCAGCAGCTTTACTGCAGGGGGGTCCTACGAGCAGTACTTC; CDR3 protein: CASSFTAGGSYEQYF
D gene: TRBD2; J gene: TRBJ2-7; V gene: TRBV28; clone size: many; CDR3 DNA: TGTGCCAGCAGTTTAAGTCAGCGGGAGTGGGACGAGCAGTACTTC; CDR3 protein: CASSLSQREWDEQYF
D gene: TRBD1; J gene: TRBJ2-1; V gene: TRBV18; clone size: many; CDR3 DNA: TGTGCCAGCTCACCGGGACAGACCAATGAGCAGTTCTTC; CDR3 protein: CASSPGQTNEQFF
D gene: TRBD1; J gene: TRBJ1-2; V gene: TRBV19; clone size: NA; CDR3 DNA: TGTGCCAGTAGTAATGGCGGGGGACAGATCTTCTATGGCTACACCTTC; CDR3 protein: CASSNGGGQIFYGYTF
D gene: NA; J gene: TRBJ1-4; V gene: TRBV4-2; clone size: NA; CDR3 DNA: TGTGCCAGCAGCCAAGGCCCCAGGGAGGGCAATGAAAAACTGTTTTTT; CDR3 protein: CASSQGPREGNEKLFF
D gene: TRBD1; J gene: TRBJ2-1; V gene: TRBV6-4; clone size: NA; CDR3 DNA: TGTGCCAGCAGTTTGTGGGGCAGGGGGCACAATGAGCAGTTCTTC; CDR3 protein: CASSLWGRGHNEQFF
D gene: TRBD2; J gene: TRBJ2-1; V gene: TRBV20-1; clone size: few; CDR3 DNA: TGCAGTGCTGTAGCGGGAGTCTATGAGCAGTTCTTC; CDR3 protein: CSAVAGVYEQFF
D gene: TRBD2; J gene: TRBJ2-1; V gene: TRBV27; clone size: many; CDR3 DNA: TGTGCCAGCAGAGCCACTAGCGGGAGAAGCTACAATGAGCAGTTCTTC; CDR3 protein: CASRATSGRSYNEQFF
D gene: NA; J gene: TRBJ1-1; V gene: TRBV6-2/TRBV6-3; clone size: many; CDR3 DNA: TGTGCCAGCAGTTGGGTAGGGTTGGAAGCTTTCTTT; CDR3 protein: CASSWVGLEAFF
D gene: NA; J gene: TRBJ1-2; V gene: TRBV28; clone size: many; CDR3 DNA: TGTGCCAATAAGGACAATCAAGGCTACACCTTC; CDR3 protein: CANKDNQGYTF
D gene: NA; J gene: TRBJ2-7; V gene: TRBV5-5; clone size: few; CDR3 DNA: TGTGCCAGCAGCAGGGGAGACGGGAGAGGATACGAGCAGTACTTC; CDR3 protein: CASSRGDGRGYEQYF
D gene: TRBD1; J gene: TRBJ2-5; V gene: TRBV6-1; clone size: many; CDR3 DNA: TGTGCCAGCAGCAGACAGGGATCCCTAACCCGGGAGACCCAGTACTTC; CDR3 protein: CASSRQGSLTRETQYF
D gene: NA; J gene: TRBJ2-3; V gene: TRBV20-1; clone size: many; CDR3 DNA: TGCAGTGCTACCACAGATACGCAGTATTTT; CDR3 protein: CSATTDTQYF
D gene: NA; J gene: TRBJ2-5; V gene: TRBV20-1; clone size: NA; CDR3 DNA: TGCAGTGCTTATTTGCTCATGAGTAGTGGGACCCAGTACTTC; CDR3 protein: CSAYLLMSSGTQYF
D gene: TRBD1; J gene: TRBJ2-2; V gene: TRBV7-9; clone size: few; CDR3 DNA: TGTGCCAGCAGACAAACAGGGGCCTACACCGGGGAGCTGTTTTTT; CDR3 protein: CASRQTGAYTGELFF
D gene: TRBD2; J gene: TRBJ2-1; V gene: TRBV5-1; clone size: NA; CDR3 DNA: TGCGCCAGCAGCTTGGCCCCGGGACTAGCGGGAGTTCGAAGTGAGCAGTTCTTC; CDR3 protein: CASSLAPGLAGVRSEQFF
D gene: TRBD1; J gene: TRBJ1-2; V gene: TRBV6-1; clone size: few; CDR3 DNA: TGTGCCAGCAAGGCTCAGGGGGCGGGCTACACCTTC; CDR3 protein: CASKAQGAGYTF
D gene: TRBD2; J gene: TRBJ2-7; V gene: TRBV19; clone size: NA; CDR3 DNA: TGTGCCAGTCGGGCGTTCAGCGGGAGTACATACGAGCAGTACTTC; CDR3 protein: CASRAFSGSTYEQYF
D gene: TRBD1; J gene: TRBJ2-7; V gene: TRBV7-2; clone size: NA; CDR3 DNA: TGTGCCAGCAGCTTAGCGACAGGGATGGGCTACGAGCAGTACTTC; CDR3 protein: CASSLATGMGYEQYF
D gene: TRBD2; J gene: TRBJ2-7; V gene: TRBV12-3/TRBV12-4; clone size: NA; CDR3 DNA: TGTGCCAGCAGGCCGACCGGGACTAGCGGGAGGAACGCCTACGAGCAGTACTTC; CDR3 protein: CASRPTGTSGRNAYEQYF
D gene: TRBD1; J gene: TRBJ1-1; V gene: TRBV6-5; clone size: many; CDR3 DNA: TGTGCCAGCAGTTACTCAGGGACAGGGGTTTTTGGGACTGAAGCTTTCTTT; CDR3 protein: CASSYSGTGVFGTEAFF
D gene: TRBD2; J gene: TRBJ2-7; V gene: TRBV20-1; clone size: few; CDR3 DNA: TGCAGCGCTAGGATGCTAGCGGGAGGGCCACGGTTCTCCTACGAGCAGTACTTC; CDR3 protein: CSARMLAGGPRFSYEQYF
D gene: NA; J gene: TRBJ2-7; V gene: TRBV15; clone size: NA; CDR3 DNA: TGTGCCACCAGCAGCCGGCCGACCGGCTCCTACGAGCAGTACTTC; CDR3 protein: CATSSRPTGSYEQYF
D gene: TRBD2; J gene: TRBJ2-3; V gene: TRBV7-9; clone size: NA; CDR3 DNA: TGCGCCAGCAGCTGGACTAGCGGGAGAGCCGATACGCAGTATTTT; CDR3 protein: CASSWTSGRADTQYF
D gene: NA; J gene: TRBJ2-1; V gene: TRBV27; clone size: once; CDR3 DNA: TGTGCCGGCAGTTTTTCTGGGTCCTACAATGAGCAGTTCTTC; CDR3 protein: CAGSFSGSYNEQFF
D gene: NA; J gene: TRBJ2-5; V gene: TRBV20-1; clone size: NA; CDR3 DNA: TGCAGTGCTAGAGCAGTAAGGGGGGATATGGGGACCCAGTACTTC; CDR3 protein: CSARAVRGDMGTQYF
D gene: TRBD2; J gene: TRBJ2-1; V gene: TRBV20-1; clone size: many; CDR3 DNA: TGCAGTGCTAGAGATTTCCGATCGAGACTAGCGGGAGAACCTATAAATGAGCAGTTCTTC; CDR3 protein: CSARDFRSRLAGEPINEQFF
D gene: TRBD1; J gene: TRBJ1-1; V gene: TRBV30; clone size: NA; CDR3 DNA: TGTGCCTGGAGTGACTTTCTTATAGGGACAGGGGAGGCTGAAGCTTTCTTT; CDR3 protein: CAWSDFLIGTGEAEAFF
D gene: NA; J gene: TRBJ2-7; V gene: TRBV3-1; clone size: many; CDR3 DNA: TGTGCCAGCAGCCAAGATTGGGTCTTGCTAGCCTCCGAGCAGTACTTC; CDR3 protein: CASSQDWVLLASEQYF
D gene: NA; J gene: TRBJ1-4; V gene: TRBV28; clone size: few; CDR3 DNA: TGTGCCAGCTACCGGGACGGCCCAGAAAAACTGTTTTTT; CDR3 protein: CASYRDGPEKLFF
D gene: NA; J gene: TRBJ1-6; V gene: TRBV3-1; clone size: many; CDR3 DNA: TGTGCCAGCAGCTCCCGGCGAGGGAATTCACCCCTCCACTTT; CDR3 protein: CASSSRRGNSPLHF
D gene: TRBD2; J gene: TRBJ2-7; V gene: TRBV2; clone size: many; CDR3 DNA: TGTGCCAGCAGTGAAGAAAGACTAGCGGGCTCCGAGCAGTACTTC; CDR3 protein: CASSEERLAGSEQYF
D gene: TRBD2; J gene: TRBJ2-2; V gene: TRBV27; clone size: NA; CDR3 DNA: TGTGCCAGCAGTCCCTCATATTTGATCAGGCGGGGGGAACTGTTTTTT; CDR3 protein: CASSPSYLIRRGELFF
D gene: NA; J gene: TRBJ2-7; V gene: TRBV5-1; clone size: NA; CDR3 DNA: TGTGCCAGCAGAGCGGGTAGCTCCTACGAACAGCACTTC; CDR3 protein: CASRAGSSYEQHF
D gene: TRBD2; J gene: TRBJ2-1; V gene: TRBV2; clone size: many; CDR3 DNA: TGTGCCAGCAGTGGACTAGCTTCTTCGCAGTTCTTC; CDR3 protein: CASSGLASSQFF
D gene: NA; J gene: TRBJ2-1; V gene: TRBV19; clone size: few; CDR3 DNA: TGTGCCAGTAGTATCAACCATAACAGGGAGGGGTGGGGTGAGCAGTTCTTC; CDR3 protein: CASSINHNREGWGEQFF
D gene: TRBD1; J gene: TRBJ1-6; V gene: TRBV5-6; clone size: NA; CDR3 DNA: TGTGCCAGCAGCATCCGGGACAGGATTAATTCACCCCTCCACTTT; CDR3 protein: CASSIRDRINSPLHF
D gene: TRBD2; J gene: TRBJ2-5; V gene: TRBV11-2; clone size: NA; CDR3 DNA: TGTGCCAGCAGCTTAGCTGGGACTGAACTAGCGGGACAAGAGACCCAGTACTTC; CDR3 protein: CASSLAGTELAGQETQYF
D gene: TRBD2; J gene: TRBJ2-5; V gene: TRBV5-1; clone size: many; CDR3 DNA: TGCGCCAGCAGCTTGGCACTAGCGGGAGTTCAAGAGACCCAGTACTTC; CDR3 protein: CASSLALAGVQETQYF
D gene: NA; J gene: TRBJ2-7; V gene: TRBV28; clone size: many; CDR3 DNA: TGTGCCAGCAGTTCAGGCTACGAGCAGTACTTC; CDR3 protein: CASSSGYEQYF
D gene: TRBD2; J gene: TRBJ2-3; V gene: TRBV19; clone size: NA; CDR3 DNA: TGTGCCAGTAGTAACTGGGCACTAGCGGGAACGCAGTATTTT; CDR3 protein: CASSNWALAGTQYF